These T cell receptor beta chains were read from a single sample in a study of blood T cell repertoires in COVID-19. Using immunoSEQ multiplex PCR, the repertoire was profiled, and TCRdb retains in-frame clones only, with some absent. Found here are approximately 170,000 clones, about 86% of them singletons; the top ten hold over 7.5%. Sequenced: peripheral blood. These receptors were obtained from a man aged 50 to 59 with active or convalescent COVID-19. Each CDR3 is given without its conserved first and last residue. Rows may omit the clone size; those that give it use once, few, many or a size class.

>TRBV5-1|once
ASSLAGLVGGGDEQY
>TRBV18|.
ASSPSLAGGPGEQY
>TRBV19|few
AISSGRDTGELF
>TRBV18|.
ASSLTSSYNEQF
>TRBV29-1|.
SVANLREGYT
>TRBV29-1|.
SVEEGGAPD
>TRBV21-1|.
ASSTMDKNTEAF
>TRBV28|.
ASSSWGGMNSGNTIY
>TRBV4-2|.
ASSDRDRDSGNTIY
>TRBV28|.
ASSLLAGGREQY
>TRBV3-1/TRBV3-2|.
ASSYRDYEQY
>TRBV4-1|.
ASSQVLAGKDTQY
>TRBV30|.
AWSPGQQAYSPLH
>TRBV12-5|once
ASGDDPKRGGYNEQF
>TRBV27|.
ASGPRELYEQY
>TRBV29-1|.
SVGGGRAGYEQY
>TRBV7-2|.
ASGPSAGVLETQY
>TRBV9|.
ASSVDQGSFNEQY
>TRBV5-1|.
ASSLGWASGANVLT
>TRBV27|.
ASSLSVLVGRGYEQY
>TRBV10-1|.
ASSESGRTYNQPQH
>TRBV7-3|.
ASSSSPPLAGEQETQY
>TRBV19|few
ASSMADFSGNTIY
>TRBV19|few
ASSIEQGAGDYSNQPQH
>TRBV19|.
ASSIGQANSPLH
>TRBV6-5|.
ASSKTGNTEAF
>TRBV30|.
AWSFIKAGGRNEQF
>TRBV21-1|.
ASSKTGGRYVGELF
>TRBV29-1|.
SVGQNYGYT
>TRBV3-1/TRBV3-2|.
ASSLTDPPYEQY
>TRBV27|.
ASSSGVLGTDTQY
>TRBV7-2|.
ASSNLITDTQY
>TRBV4-3|.
ASSQELGHEQY
>TRBV7-2|.
ASNDLSGETQY
>TRBV6-1|.
ASSEVLAEGYEQY
>TRBV12-2|.
ASRLGRSNEKLF
>TRBV7-9|.
ASSLARNTEAF
>TRBV21-1|.
ASSKEPGPHYYSPLH
>TRBV11-3|once
ASSPRGTRGPNEQF
>TRBV5-1|.
ASSLPRGAWDTEAF
>TRBV18|.
ASSQDADYGYT
>TRBV18|.
ASSTGDSGYEQY
>TRBV18|.
ASSPIIVELGTQY
>TRBV10-1|.
ASSESLRGNEVAF